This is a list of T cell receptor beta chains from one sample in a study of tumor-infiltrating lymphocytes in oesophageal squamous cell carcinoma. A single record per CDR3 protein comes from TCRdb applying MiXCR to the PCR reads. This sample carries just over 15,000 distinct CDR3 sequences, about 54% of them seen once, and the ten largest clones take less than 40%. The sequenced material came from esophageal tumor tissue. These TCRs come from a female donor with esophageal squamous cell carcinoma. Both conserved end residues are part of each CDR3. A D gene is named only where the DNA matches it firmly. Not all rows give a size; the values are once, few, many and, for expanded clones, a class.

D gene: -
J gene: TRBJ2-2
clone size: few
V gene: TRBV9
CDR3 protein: CASSVDGDTGELFF
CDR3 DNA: TGTGCCAGCAGCGTAGACGGGGACACCGGGGAGCTGTTTTTT

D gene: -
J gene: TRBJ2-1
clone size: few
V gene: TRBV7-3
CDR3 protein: CASSLGSDWGYEQFF
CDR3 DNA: TGTGCCAGCAGCTTAGGGTCTGACTGGGGCTATGAGCAGTTCTTC

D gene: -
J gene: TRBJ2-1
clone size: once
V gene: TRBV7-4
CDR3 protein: CASSLEAGFTYNEQFF
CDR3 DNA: TGTGCCAGCAGCTTAGAGGCAGGGTTCACCTACAATGAGCAGTTCTTC

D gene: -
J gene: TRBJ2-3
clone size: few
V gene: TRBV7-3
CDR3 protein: CASSLAGASQEYF
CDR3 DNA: TGTGCCAGCAGCTTAGCTGGGGCTAGTCAGGAGTATTTT

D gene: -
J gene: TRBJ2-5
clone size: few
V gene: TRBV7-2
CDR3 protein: CASSLRQGKRETQYF
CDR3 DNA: TGTGCCAGCAGCTTAAGGCAGGGGAAACGAGAGACCCAGTACTTC

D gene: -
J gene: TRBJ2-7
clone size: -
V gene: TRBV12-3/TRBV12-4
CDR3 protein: CASSFGYEQYF
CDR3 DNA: TGTGCCAGCAGTTTCGGCTACGAGCAGTACTTC

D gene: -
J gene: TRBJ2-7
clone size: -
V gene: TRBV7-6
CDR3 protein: CASSLSGEQYF
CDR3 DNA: TGTGCCAGCAGCTTATCTGGCGAGCAGTACTTC

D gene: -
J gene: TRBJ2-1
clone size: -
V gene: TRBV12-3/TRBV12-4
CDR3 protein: CASSPSRYSYNEQFF
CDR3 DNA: TGTGCCAGCAGCCCATCGCGCTACTCCTACAATGAGCAGTTCTTC

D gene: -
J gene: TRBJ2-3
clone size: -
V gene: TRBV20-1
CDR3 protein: CSARDMGHTDTQYF
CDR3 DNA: TGCAGTGCTAGAGATATGGGGCACACAGATACGCAGTATTTT

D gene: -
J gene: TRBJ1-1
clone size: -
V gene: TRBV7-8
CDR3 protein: CASSYLDLPHEAFF
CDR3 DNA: TGTGCCAGCAGCTATTTGGATTTACCCCATGAAGCTTTCTTT

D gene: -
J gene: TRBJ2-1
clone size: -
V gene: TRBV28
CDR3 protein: CASSFLRQRKNEQFF
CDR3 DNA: TGTGCCAGCAGTTTCTTGAGGCAGCGGAAAAATGAGCAGTTCTTC

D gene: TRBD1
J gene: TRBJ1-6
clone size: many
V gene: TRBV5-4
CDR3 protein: CASSSWGQGNSPLHF
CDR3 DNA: TGTGCCAGCAGCTCGTGGGGACAGGGCAATTCACCCCTCCACTTT

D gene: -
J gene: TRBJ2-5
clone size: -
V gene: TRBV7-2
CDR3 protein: CASSTSGETQYF
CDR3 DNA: TGTGCCAGCAGCACATCCGGGGAGACCCAGTACTTC

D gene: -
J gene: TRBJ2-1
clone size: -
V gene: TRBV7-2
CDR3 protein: CASSRDAALSEQFF
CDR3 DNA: TGTGCCAGCAGCAGGGACGCCGCTCTGAGTGAGCAGTTCTTC

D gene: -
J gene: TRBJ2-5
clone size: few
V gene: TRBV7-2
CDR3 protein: CASSTVGTQYF
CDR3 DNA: TGTGCCAGCAGCACCGTAGGGACCCAGTACTTC

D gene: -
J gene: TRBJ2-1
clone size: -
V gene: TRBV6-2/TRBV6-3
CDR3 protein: CASSDVYNEQFF
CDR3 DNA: TGTGCCAGCAGTGACGTATACAATGAGCAGTTCTTC

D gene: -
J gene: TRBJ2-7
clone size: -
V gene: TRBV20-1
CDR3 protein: CSARTDSYEQYF
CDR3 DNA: TGCAGTGCGCGGACAGACTCCTACGAGCAGTACTTC

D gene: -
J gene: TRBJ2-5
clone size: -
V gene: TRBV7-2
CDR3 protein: CASSLTRQETQYF
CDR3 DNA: TGTGCCAGCAGCTTAACGCGGCAAGAGACCCAGTACTTC

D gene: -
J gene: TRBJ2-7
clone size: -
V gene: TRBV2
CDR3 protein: CASNPSRQFSYEQYF
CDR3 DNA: TGTGCCAGCAACCCTTCCCGACAGTTCTCCTACGAGCAGTACTTC

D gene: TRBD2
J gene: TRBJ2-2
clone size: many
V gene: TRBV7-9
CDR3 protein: CASRPTSGGANTGELFF
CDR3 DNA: TGTGCCAGCAGACCTACTAGCGGGGGGGCGAACACCGGGGAGCTGTTTTTT

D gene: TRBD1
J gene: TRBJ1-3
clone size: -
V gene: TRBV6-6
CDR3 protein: CAISLQGSGNTIYF
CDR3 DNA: TGTGCCATCTCATTACAGGGGAGTGGAAACACCATATATTTT

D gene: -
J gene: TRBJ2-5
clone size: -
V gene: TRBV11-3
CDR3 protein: CASSLNSAGGETQYF
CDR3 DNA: TGTGCCAGCAGCTTAAATTCGGCAGGGGGGGAGACCCAGTACTTC

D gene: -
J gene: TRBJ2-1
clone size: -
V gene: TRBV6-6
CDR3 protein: CASSYWTARDNNEQFF
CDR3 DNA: TGTGCCAGCAGTTACTGGACAGCCAGGGATAACAATGAGCAGTTCTTC

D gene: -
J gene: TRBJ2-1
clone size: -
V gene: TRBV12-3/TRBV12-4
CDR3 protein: CASSLWLREQFF
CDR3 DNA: TGTGCCAGCAGTTTGTGGTTAAGGGAGCAGTTCTTC

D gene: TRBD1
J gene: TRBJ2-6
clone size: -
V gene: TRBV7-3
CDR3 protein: CASSFDWDSESSGANVLTF
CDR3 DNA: TGTGCCAGCAGTTTCGATTGGGACAGCGAGAGCTCTGGGGCCAACGTCCTGACTTTT

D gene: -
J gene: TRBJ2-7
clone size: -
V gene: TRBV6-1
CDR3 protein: CASRKRDGYEQYF
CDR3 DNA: TGTGCCAGCAGAAAACGGGACGGCTACGAGCAGTACTTC

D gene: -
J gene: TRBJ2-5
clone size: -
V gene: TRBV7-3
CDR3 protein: CASSLYRQETQYF
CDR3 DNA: TGTGCCAGCAGCTTGTACAGACAAGAGACCCAGTACTTC

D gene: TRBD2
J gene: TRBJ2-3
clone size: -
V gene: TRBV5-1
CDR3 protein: CASTPGLANTDTQYF
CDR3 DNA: TGCGCCAGCACCCCAGGACTAGCGAACACAGATACGCAGTATTTT

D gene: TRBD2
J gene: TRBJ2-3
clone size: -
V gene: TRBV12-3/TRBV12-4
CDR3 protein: CASRERASGKDTQYF
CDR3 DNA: TGTGCCAGCAGGGAAAGGGCTAGCGGGAAAGATACGCAGTATTTT

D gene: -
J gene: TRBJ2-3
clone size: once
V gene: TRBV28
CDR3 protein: CASSRTGYTQYF
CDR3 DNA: TGTGCCAGCAGTCGTACAGGGTATACGCAGTATTTT

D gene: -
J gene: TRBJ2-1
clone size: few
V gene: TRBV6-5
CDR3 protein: CASSDQAGRNEQFF
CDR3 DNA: TGTGCCAGCAGTGATCAAGCGGGTCGCAATGAGCAGTTCTTC

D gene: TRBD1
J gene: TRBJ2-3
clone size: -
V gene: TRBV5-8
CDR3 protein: CASSLSGGGTDTQYF
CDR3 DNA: TGTGCCAGCAGCTTATCAGGGGGCGGCACAGATACGCAGTATTTT

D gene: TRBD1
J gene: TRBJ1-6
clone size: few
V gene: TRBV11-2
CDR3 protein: CASSTTGRDSPLHF
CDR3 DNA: TGTGCCAGCAGCACGACAGGGCGCGATTCACCCCTCCACTTT

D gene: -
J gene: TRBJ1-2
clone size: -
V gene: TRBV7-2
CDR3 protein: CASSAQTSGGGRYGYTF
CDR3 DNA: TGTGCCAGCAGCGCCCAAACGTCGGGAGGGGGTCGATATGGCTACACCTTC

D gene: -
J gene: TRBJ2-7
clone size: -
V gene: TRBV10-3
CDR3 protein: CAIRVGQGAYEQYF
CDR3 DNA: TGTGCCATCAGGGTGGGGCAGGGAGCCTACGAGCAGTACTTC

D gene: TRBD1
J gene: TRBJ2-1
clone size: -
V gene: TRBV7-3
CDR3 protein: CASSFGQGTYNEQFF
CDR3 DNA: TGTGCCAGCAGCTTCGGACAGGGAACCTACAATGAGCAGTTCTTC

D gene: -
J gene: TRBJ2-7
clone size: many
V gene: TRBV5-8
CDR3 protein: CASSFLYEQYF
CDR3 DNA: TGTGCCAGCAGCTTCCTCTACGAGCAGTACTTC

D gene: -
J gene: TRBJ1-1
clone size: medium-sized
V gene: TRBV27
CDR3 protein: CASSGANTEAFF
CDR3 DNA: TGTGCCAGCAGCGGAGCGAACACTGAAGCTTTCTTT

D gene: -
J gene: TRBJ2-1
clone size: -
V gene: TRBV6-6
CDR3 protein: CASSYVGGVNEQFF
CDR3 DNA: TGTGCCAGCAGTTACGTTGGAGGAGTGAATGAGCAGTTCTTC

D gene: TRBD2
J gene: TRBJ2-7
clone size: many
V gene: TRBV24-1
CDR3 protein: CATSDFTAGGTYEQYF
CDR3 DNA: TGTGCCACCAGTGATTTTACGGCGGGAGGGACCTACGAGCAGTACTTC